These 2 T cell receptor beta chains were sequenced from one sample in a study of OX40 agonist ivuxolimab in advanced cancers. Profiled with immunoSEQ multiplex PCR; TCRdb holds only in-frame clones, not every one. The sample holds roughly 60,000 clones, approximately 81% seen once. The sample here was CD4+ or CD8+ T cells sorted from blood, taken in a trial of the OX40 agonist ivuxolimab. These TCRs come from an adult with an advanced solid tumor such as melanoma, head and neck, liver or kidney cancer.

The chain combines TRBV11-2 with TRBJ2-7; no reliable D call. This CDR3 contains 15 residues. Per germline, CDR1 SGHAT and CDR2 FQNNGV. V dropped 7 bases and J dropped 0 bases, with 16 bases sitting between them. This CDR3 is CASTQSPDPSYEQYF. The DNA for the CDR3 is TGTGCCAGCACTCAATCCCCGGACCCCTCCTACGAGCAGTACTTC.

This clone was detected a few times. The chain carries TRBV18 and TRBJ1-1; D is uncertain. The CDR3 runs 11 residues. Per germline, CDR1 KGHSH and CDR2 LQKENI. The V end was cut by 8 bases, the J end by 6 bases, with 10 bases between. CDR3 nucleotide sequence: TGTGCCAGCAAAAGAGAGTCTGAAGCTTTCTTT. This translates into CASKRESEAFF. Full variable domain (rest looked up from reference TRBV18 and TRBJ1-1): NAGVMQNPRHLVRRRGQEARLRCSPMKGHSHVYWYRQLPEEGLKFMVYLQKENIIDESGMPKERFSAEFPKEGPSILRIQQVVRGDSAAYFCASKRESEAFFGQGTRLTVV.